This T cell receptor (beta chain) was identified in a study of blood T cell repertoires in COVID-19. Study details: Samples representing acute and convalescent COVID-19 were sourced from the United States, Italy and Spain.

Profiled with immunoSEQ multiplex PCR; TCRdb holds only in-frame clones, not every one. Here the sample spans about 400,000 clones, approximately 86% being singletons. The CDR3 contains 14 residues. The V end lost 3 bases, the J end lost 4 bases, and 10 bases lay between the germline ends. Looked up from germline, CDR1 is LNHNV and CDR2 is YYDKDF (reference sequence). The sequence derives from a human donor in a cohort sampled during active COVID-19. The chain uses TRBV15 and TRBJ1-5, with no clear D. The sequencing sample was made of peripheral blood. Here the CDR3 reads CATSRGDGNQPQHF. The CDR3 DNA sequence: TGTGCCACCAGCAGGGGAGACGGGAATCAGCCCCAGCATTTT.